Sequencing of this TCR beta chain was carried out in a study of cytomegalovirus exposure and HLA in healthy donors. Across the whole study: Earlier findings included roughly 100 million unique TCR beta sequences obtained from about 170 million T cells. Clustering assigned about 80% of the roughly 400 genotyped donors to the Caucasian-associated ancestry cluster.

Researchers ran the PCR with 60 Vbeta and 13 Jbeta primers. This table comes from immunoSEQ multiplex PCR, and its TCRdb copy is limited to in-frame clones, with some not included. The table includes 150,000 to 200,000 clones, about three quarters detected once. Trimming shortened V by 2 bases and J by 6 bases, and 13 bases separated the two germline ends. This CDR3 contains 15 residues. Germline V gene sequence: CDR1 SEHNR, CDR2 FQNEAQ (reference sequence). Comment on this clone: What it recognizes is unknown.

Overall study results and limits: Testing in vitro showed three CMV-associated chains specific for CMV antigens.

The rearrangement joins TRBV7-9 to TRBJ2-2; D is possibly TRBD1 (5 bases). The sample consisted of PBMCs. The sequence came from a woman aged 50 to 60 in good health and CMV-seropositive. The CDR3 nucleotides are TGTGCCAGCAGCTTATTGGACCCCAGGGCCGGGGAGCTGTTTTTT. It yields the protein CASSLLDPRAGELFF.